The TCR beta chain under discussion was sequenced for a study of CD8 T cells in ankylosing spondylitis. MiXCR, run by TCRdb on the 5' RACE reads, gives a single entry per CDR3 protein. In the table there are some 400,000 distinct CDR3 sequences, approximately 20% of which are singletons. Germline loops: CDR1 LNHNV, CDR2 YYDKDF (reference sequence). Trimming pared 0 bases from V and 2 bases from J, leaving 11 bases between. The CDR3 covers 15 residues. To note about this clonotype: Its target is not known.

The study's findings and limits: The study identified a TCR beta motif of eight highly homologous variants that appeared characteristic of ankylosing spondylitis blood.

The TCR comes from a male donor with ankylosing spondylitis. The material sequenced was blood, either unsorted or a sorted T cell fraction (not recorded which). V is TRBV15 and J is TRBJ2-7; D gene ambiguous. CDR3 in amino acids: CATSRDRAQAYEQYF. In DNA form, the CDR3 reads TGTGCCACCAGCAGAGATCGGGCCCAAGCCTACGAGCAGTACTTC. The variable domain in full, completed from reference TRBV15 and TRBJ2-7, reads DAMVIQNPRYQVTQFGKPVTLSCSQTLNHNVMYWYQQKSSQAPKLLFHYYDKDFNNEADTPDNFQSRRPNTSFCFLDIRSPGLGDTAMYLCATSRDRAQAYEQYFGPGTRLTVT.